These 27 T cell receptor beta chains share one sample of origin, sequenced in a study of blood T cell repertoires in COVID-19. Produced via immunoSEQ multiplex PCR; TCRdb's table is partial and in-frame only. The sample yields 250,000 to 300,000 clones, around 88% seen once. Specimen: peripheral blood. The receptors were sampled from a woman under 40 who had recovered from COVID-19.

The V call is TRBV6-5, the J call TRBJ2-3, with TRBD2 identical over 13 bases. The germline V gene has CDR1 MNHEY and CDR2 SVGAGI. The CDR3 loop spans 13 amino acids. Here the CDR3 reads CAVKGLAGDTQYF. For the CDR3, the DNA is TGTGCGGTAAAGGGACTAGCGGGGGATACGCAGTATTTT.

This clone was seen only once. The rearrangement links TRBV5-1 to TRBJ1-5, with a tentative D call TRBD1 (5 bases). V was cut by 0 bases and J by 4 bases, with 5 bases left in between. Germline V CDR1 and CDR2: SGHRS, YFSETQ. The CDR3 is 13 residues long. CDR3 in DNA: TGCGCCAGCAGCTTGGCAGGGAATCAGCCCCAGCATTTT. This sequence encodes CASSLAGNQPQHF.

The rearrangement uses TRBV6-5 and TRBJ1-2, with D perhaps matching TRBD1 (5 bases). The V and J ends lost 0 bases and 5 bases respectively, with 13 bases between them. From germline, CDR1 is MNHEY and CDR2 SVGAGI. The CDR3 length is 15 residues. CDR3: CASSYSGTGPYGYTF. CDR3 DNA: TGTGCCAGCAGTTACTCGGGAACAGGCCCGTATGGCTACACCTTC.

The chain is built from TRBV5-1 and TRBJ2-2, with 8 bases identical to TRBD1. Germline V gene data show CDR1 as SGHRS and CDR2 as YFSETQ. The CDR3 runs to 14 residues. V shed 4 bases and J 3 bases; nucleotides not matched to a gene: 2. Written as DNA, the CDR3 is TGCGCCAGCAGCGAACAGGGGGACACCGGGGAGCTGTTTTTT. This sequence encodes CASSEQGDTGELFF.

CDR3 sequence: CASSLRTGNTGELFF. CDR3 in DNA: TGTGCCAGCAGCCTCCGGACAGGAAACACCGGGGAGCTGTTTTTT. The chain links TRBV7-2 to TRBJ2-2; 7 bases match TRBD1. J gave up 2 bases and V 5 bases, and 5 bases lay outside the gene matches. This CDR3 is built from 15 residues. CDR1 SGHTA and CDR2 FQGNSA come from the germline V gene.

V usage is TRBV2 and J usage is TRBJ2-1, with 7 bases fitting TRBD1. Germline loops: CDR1 SNHLY, CDR2 FYNNEI. The CDR3 totals 14 residues. V gave up 7 bases and J gave up 4 bases; unmatched junction bases: 7. The CDR3 nucleotides read TGTGCCAGCATGGGGACAGCAATATACAATGAGCAGTTCTTC. Amino acid sequence: CASMGTAIYNEQFF. Full variable domain (remainder filled in from reference TRBV2 and TRBJ2-1): EPEVTQTPSHQVTQMGQEVILRCVPISNHLYFYWYRQILGQKVEFLVSFYNNEISEKSEIFDDQFSVERPDGSNFTLKIRSTKLEDSAMYFCASMGTAIYNEQFFGPGTRLTVL.

CDR3 sequence reads: CASSLEAGTAYGYTF. As DNA, the CDR3 is TGCGCCAGCAGCTTGGAAGCCGGTACAGCCTATGGCTACACCTTC. This chain joins TRBV5-1 and TRBJ1-2; D is unclear. The CDR3 runs 15 residues. In germline, CDR1 is SGHRS, CDR2 YFSETQ. V lost 0 bases to trimming and J lost 4 bases, with 13 bases between them.

The chain uses TRBV25-1 and TRBJ2-6; D gene unclear. V lost 5 bases and J 0 bases, leaving 17 bases between the germline ends. The CDR3 contains 18 residues. Germline V CDR1 and CDR2: MGHDK, SYGVNS. As DNA, the CDR3 is TGTGCCAGCAGTTTTTCCAGCGCCACCTACTCTGGGGCCAACGTCCTGACTTTC. Its translation: CASSFSSATYSGANVLTF.

The gene calls are TRBV7-9 and TRBJ1-1; D gene unclear. Germline CDR1 is SEHNR and CDR2 is FQNEAQ (reference sequence). This CDR3 has 11 residues. Deletions cut 4 bases from V and 7 bases from J, with 7 bases between. CDR3: CASSWEGEAFF. The CDR3 nucleotides read TGTGCCAGCAGCTGGGAGGGTGAAGCTTTCTTT.

The chain joins TRBV6-5 to TRBJ1-1; 8 bases align to TRBD1. V shed 4 bases and J 3 bases; nucleotides not matched to a gene: 4. This CDR3 has 14 amino acids. Germline V gene lookup returns CDR1 MNHEY and CDR2 SVGAGI. In DNA, the CDR3 is TGTGCCAGCAGTTTCCGACAGGGGTACACTGAAGCTTTCTTT. This encodes CASSFRQGYTEAFF.

This clone showed up just once. The chain employs TRBV27 and TRBJ2-1, with D maybe TRBD1 (5 bases). Germline values: CDR1 MNHEY, CDR2 SMNVEV (reference sequence). V lost 10 bases to trimming and J lost 5 bases, with 15 bases between them. CDR3 length equals 13 residues. The CDR3 reads CATLGREDNEQFF. The CDR3 bases are TGTGCCACGCTGGGCAGGGAAGACAATGAGCAGTTCTTC.

There are a few counts of this clone. V usage is TRBV7-2 and J usage is TRBJ1-6, with D uncertain. The CDR3 is 14 amino acids. The germline V gene has CDR1 SGHTA and CDR2 FQGNSA. V gave up 2 bases and J gave up 14 bases, with 16 bases separating them. CDR3 nucleotides: TGTGCCAGCAGCTTATCCGGAGTCGATTTGGCCCTCCACTTT. It translates to CASSLSGVDLALHF.

The chain recombines TRBV10-3 with TRBJ2-7; the match to TRBD1 covers 7 bases. Germline V gene data show CDR1 as ENHRY and CDR2 as SYGVKD. J lost 6 bases, V lost 10 bases, and 6 bases had no gene match. This CDR3 comprises 11 residues. The CDR3 loop reads CATTTGPEQYF. For the CDR3, the DNA is TGTGCCACCACGACAGGGCCCGAGCAGTACTTC.

The chain combines TRBV9 with TRBJ2-5; tentative D call: TRBD2 (6 bases). Germline V lookup: CDR1 SGDLS, CDR2 YYNGEE. The CDR3 loop spans 16 amino acids. Trimming left V 0 bases short and J 2 bases short, with 14 bases between. The CDR3 nucleotides are TGTGCCAGCAGCGTAGGCGGGGTATTAAGGCAAGAGACCCAGTACTTC. Translating it yields CASSVGGVLRQETQYF.

V is TRBV5-1 and J is TRBJ1-1, with 7 positions matching TRBD1. The CDR3 contains 13 residues. V dropped 0 bases and J dropped 11; count of bases not matched to a gene: 7. CDR1 and CDR2 (germline): SGHRS, YFSETQ. DNA of the CDR3: TGCGCCAGCAGCTTGGGAAGGGACAGCAGGGCTTTCTTT. Amino acids: CASSLGRDSRAFF.

The CDR3 reads CASSSRAGDTGELFF. The CDR3 coding sequence is TGCGCCAGCAGCTCCCGGGCAGGGGACACCGGGGAGCTGTTTTTT. The chain uses TRBV5-1 and TRBJ2-2; weak D call: TRBD1 (6 bases). The germline V and J ends were trimmed by 3 bases and 3 bases, with 12 bases remaining between them. Germline CDR1 is SGHRS and CDR2 is YFSETQ. This CDR3 has 15 amino acids. Based on the CDR3 plus reference TRBV5-1 and TRBJ2-2, the full variable domain is KAGVTQTPRYLIKTRGQQVTLSCSPISGHRSVSWYQQTPGQGLQFLFEYFSETQRNKGNFPGRFSGRQFSNSRSEMNVSTLELGDSALYLCASSSRAGDTGELFFGEGSRLTVL.

This chain uses TRBV9 with TRBJ2-7; weak D call: TRBD2 (6 bases). Per germline, CDR1 SGDLS and CDR2 YYNGEE. The V end lost 0 bases, the J end lost 0 bases, and 13 bases lay between the germline ends. The length of the CDR3 is 16 residues. The chain's CDR3 is CASSVGGTSSSYEQYF. The CDR3 DNA reads TGTGCCAGCAGCGTAGGCGGGACCTCCAGCTCCTACGAGCAGTACTTC.

The genes are TRBV19 and TRBJ2-1; TRBD1 aligns across 9 bases. CDR1 is LNHDA and CDR2 is SQIVND in the germline V gene (reference sequence). After removal of 0 bases from V and 6 bases from J, the junction contained 6 bases not matched to a gene. This CDR3 is 16 amino acids long. The CDR3: CASSIDDRGRGNEQFF. CDR3 DNA sequence: TGTGCCAGTAGTATAGACGACAGGGGGAGAGGCAATGAGCAGTTCTTC.

The CDR3 region has the DNA TGTGCCAGCAGTCCCCGCCCCAGGGGCTCCTACAATGAGCAGTTCTTC. This translates into CASSPRPRGSYNEQFF. The J gene is TRBJ2-1, the V gene TRBV6-2 or TRBV6-3, with D possibly matching TRBD1 (6 bases). Per germline, CDR1 MNHEY and CDR2 SVGEGT. The V and J ends lost 5 bases and 0 bases respectively, with 14 bases between them. This CDR3 has 16 residues.

The V call is TRBV6-5, the J call TRBJ1-2; D unclear. V lost 0 bases and J 1 base, leaving 9 bases between the germline ends. This CDR3 has 15 residues. The germline V gene encodes CDR1 MNHEY and CDR2 SVGAGI. The CDR3 region has the DNA TGTGCCAGCAGTTACTCACTGACACTTAACTATGGCTACACCTTC. Translation: CASSYSLTLNYGYTF.

V and J are TRBV5-5 and TRBJ1-1; maybe TRBD1 (6 bases). Germline V gene data show CDR1 as SGHKS and CDR2 as YYEKEE (reference sequence). The V end lost 4 bases, the J end lost 4 bases, and 20 bases lay between the germline ends. The CDR3 loop spans 16 amino acids. The CDR3 DNA reads as TGTGCCAGCAGCATATCTACAGGGCGTTTGGGCACTGAAGCTTTCTTT. It codes for CASSISTGRLGTEAFF. The full variable domain, its missing parts supplied by reference TRBV5-5 and TRBJ1-1, is DAGVTQSPTHLIKTRGQQVTLRCSPISGHKSVSWYQQVLGQGPQFIFQYYEKEERGRGNFPDRFSARQFPNYSSELNVNALLLGDSALYLCASSISTGRLGTEAFFGQGTRLTVV.

J is TRBJ2-7 and V is TRBV10-3; a weak D match, TRBD2 (5 bases). The germline V and J ends were trimmed by 5 bases and 3 bases, with 8 bases remaining between them. The germline V gene has CDR1 ENHRY and CDR2 SYGVKD. The CDR3 is 12 amino acids. For the CDR3, the DNA is TGTGCCATCAGTCTCGGGGACTACGAGCAGTACTTC. Translated, it gives CAISLGDYEQYF.

This clone has a single count. J is TRBJ1-2 and V is TRBV5-4; D might be TRBD1 (5 bases). Trimming left V 3 bases short and J 6 bases short, with 15 bases between. CDR1 is SGHNT and CDR2 is YYREEE in the germline V gene (reference sequence). The CDR3 runs to 14 residues. CDR3 sequence (DNA): TGTGCCAGCAGCTCTGAGGACATAGGAGATGGCTACACCTTC. The encoded protein is CASSSEDIGDGYTF.

J is TRBJ1-2 and V is TRBV24-1; 10 bases fit TRBD1. The V segment lost 7 bases and the J segment 8 bases; nucleotides outside the gene matches: 6. CDR1 is KGHDR, CDR2 SFDVKD, per germline. This CDR3 region has 13 residues. CDR3 DNA sequence: TGTGCCACCAGGGGGGGGACAGGGGAAGGCTACACCTTC. It translates to CATRGGTGEGYTF.

This clone was seen a handful of times. This chain joins TRBV28 and TRBJ2-1, with 7 bases aligning to TRBD2. J lost 4 bases, V lost 2 bases, and 2 bases had no gene match. This CDR3 has 14 amino acids. Germline-derived CDR1 and CDR2 are MDHEN and SYDVKM. The CDR3 bases are TGTGCCAGCAGTTTACAGGGAGGGTACAATGAGCAGTTCTTC. Protein product: CASSLQGGYNEQFF.

This clone has just one count. The V and J genes are TRBV5-1 and TRBJ1-6, with 9 bases lining up with TRBD1. Germline V CDR1 and CDR2: SGHRS, YFSETQ. There are 15 residues in the CDR3. J gave up 10 bases and V 3 bases, and 8 bases lay outside the gene matches. The CDR3 DNA sequence: TGCGCCAGCAGCTCACAGGGGGCCGGATGGTCACCCCTCCACTTT. It is translated as CASSSQGAGWSPLHF. The full variable domain, its missing parts supplied by reference TRBV5-1 and TRBJ1-6, is KAGVTQTPRYLIKTRGQQVTLSCSPISGHRSVSWYQQTPGQGLQFLFEYFSETQRNKGNFPGRFSGRQFSNSRSEMNVSTLELGDSALYLCASSSQGAGWSPLHFGNGTRLTVT.

The chain joins TRBV2 to TRBJ1-5; a weak D match, TRBD1 (5 bases). Deletions cut 4 bases from V and 4 bases from J, with 11 bases between. The CDR3 is 14 amino acids. CDR1 and CDR2 from the germline V gene are SNHLY and FYNNEI. The CDR3 is CASSGSGSNQPQHF. The CDR3 DNA reads as TGTGCCAGCAGTGGTTCAGGGTCAAATCAGCCCCAGCATTTT.